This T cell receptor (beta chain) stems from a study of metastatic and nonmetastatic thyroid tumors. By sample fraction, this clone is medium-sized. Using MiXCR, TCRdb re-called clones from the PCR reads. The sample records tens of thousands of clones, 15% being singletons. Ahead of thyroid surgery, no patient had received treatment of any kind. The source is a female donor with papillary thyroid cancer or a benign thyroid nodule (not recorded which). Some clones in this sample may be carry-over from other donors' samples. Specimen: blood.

CDR3 protein: CASSITGTALNSPLHF. The CDR3 coding sequence is TGTGCCAGCAGTATTACCGGGACAGCCTTGAATTCACCCCTCCACTTT. The rearrangement uses TRBV6-1 and TRBJ1-6, with TRBD1 matching 7 bases. This CDR3 comprises 16 residues. V was pared by 5 bases and J by 7 bases, with 11 bases of the junction left unmatched. CDR1 MNHNS and CDR2 SASEGT come from the germline V gene.